This is a list of T cell receptor beta chains from one sample in a study of T cell responses to AZD1222 COVID-19 vaccine. Sequenced by immunoSEQ multiplex PCR; TCRdb stores in-frame clones only, minus some. Seen here are just under 150,000 clones, roughly 87% observed once, and the top ten hold approximately 5.1%. The sequenced sample was peripheral blood, obtained 28 days after the second dose of the MenACWY control vaccine. The source of these receptors is an adult who received the MenACWY meningococcal vaccine as a control. The CDR3 runs from the conserved cysteine through the conserved F or W.

v_gene: TRBV7-8
CDR3aa: CASSLGAGNGNEKLFF

v_gene: TRBV3-1/TRBV3-2
CDR3aa: CASSHRGLGQPQHF

v_gene: TRBV30
CDR3aa: CAWSEQYAASGRNTDTQYF

v_gene: TRBV13
CDR3aa: CASREQGRWTEAFF

v_gene: TRBV7-9
CDR3aa: CASSLGFLNTIYF

v_gene: TRBV20-1
CDR3aa: CSASLLPGGGGYTF

v_gene: TRBV30
CDR3aa: CAWSGEDQETQYF

v_gene: TRBV2
CDR3aa: CASKSRASGNTIYF

v_gene: TRBV7-9
CDR3aa: CASSLVSLAETQYF

v_gene: TRBV5-4
CDR3aa: CASSLIGPRTGEQYF

v_gene: TRBV28
CDR3aa: CASGDEYEQYF

v_gene: TRBV30
CDR3aa: CAWRTWGERNEQFF

v_gene: TRBV5-1
CDR3aa: CASSYEGLGEKLFF

v_gene: TRBV9
CDR3aa: CASGPLDRVAGELFF

v_gene: TRBV30
CDR3aa: CAWSESGGNQPQHF

v_gene: TRBV19
CDR3aa: CASRRDRSDGYTF

v_gene: TRBV7-8
CDR3aa: CASSLQLAGVSEQFF

v_gene: TRBV7-9
CDR3aa: CASSKPGTERTGELFF

v_gene: TRBV30
CDR3aa: CAWNRVRETQYF

v_gene: TRBV28
CDR3aa: CASSRREGIGYTF

v_gene: TRBV7-2
CDR3aa: CASSWTGTASGANVLTF

v_gene: TRBV6-2/TRBV6-3
CDR3aa: CASSQGAHQPQHF

v_gene: TRBV30
CDR3aa: CAHGQGRNEQYF

v_gene: TRBV10-3
CDR3aa: CAIRGDSGSTDTQYF

v_gene: TRBV19
CDR3aa: CASSKGLSYGYTF

v_gene: TRBV6-5
CDR3aa: CASRRDRGSPLHF

v_gene: TRBV7-2
CDR3aa: CASSLPTGVQQYF

v_gene: TRBV6-5
CDR3aa: CASSPTGDLGYTF

v_gene: TRBV29-1
CDR3aa: CSVEGAAGAPDTQYF

v_gene: TRBV2
CDR3aa: CASSSQGDYGYTF

v_gene: TRBV5-6
CDR3aa: CASSSGTRNYGYTF

v_gene: TRBV7-8
CDR3aa: CASSSRLGASTEAFF

v_gene: TRBV27
CDR3aa: CASTSIMGQPQHF

v_gene: TRBV5-4
CDR3aa: CASSLPRQDYGYTF

v_gene: TRBV4-3
CDR3aa: CASSQITGTGISPLHF

v_gene: TRBV30
CDR3aa: CAWNKGLGGTEAFF

v_gene: TRBV19
CDR3aa: CASRELRGITNTGELFF

v_gene: TRBV3-1/TRBV3-2
CDR3aa: CASSQAGQGNTEAFF

v_gene: TRBV19
CDR3aa: CASSPGGLLRNEQYF

v_gene: TRBV7-6
CDR3aa: CASSLYQGRSYEQYF

v_gene: TRBV29-1
CDR3aa: CSVVVQGTDTQYF

v_gene: TRBV3-1/TRBV3-2
CDR3aa: CASSHLGGNEQFF

v_gene: TRBV7-2
CDR3aa: CASSLGPANYGYTF

v_gene: TRBV6-5
CDR3aa: CASRLDWDTEAFF

v_gene: TRBV6-2/TRBV6-3
CDR3aa: CASSYGRQGNQPQHF

v_gene: TRBV7-2
CDR3aa: CASSSRTGLTEAFF

v_gene: TRBV28
CDR3aa: CASSPGQGTHEAFF

v_gene: TRBV5-4
CDR3aa: CASSFRLAGGSEQFF

v_gene: TRBV11-1
CDR3aa: CASSSQAPGAFF

v_gene: TRBV7-2
CDR3aa: CASSSRGDYGYTF

v_gene: TRBV19
CDR3aa: CASSLLGATNEKLFF

v_gene: TRBV7-2
CDR3aa: CASSPSRSGPQETQYF

v_gene: TRBV24-1
CDR3aa: CATSLAEEDQETQYF

v_gene: TRBV5-1
CDR3aa: CASRPSGGQGELFF

v_gene: TRBV30
CDR3aa: CAWSWDRGLRSYNSPLHF

v_gene: TRBV19
CDR3aa: CASSRTDGGQSPLHF

v_gene: TRBV4-1
CDR3aa: CASSQGGVGGSTEAFF

v_gene: TRBV9
CDR3aa: CASSVSLAGASGELFF

v_gene: TRBV4-3
CDR3aa: CASSPLTGMDYGYTF

v_gene: TRBV27
CDR3aa: CASSLEGTGFPQPQHF